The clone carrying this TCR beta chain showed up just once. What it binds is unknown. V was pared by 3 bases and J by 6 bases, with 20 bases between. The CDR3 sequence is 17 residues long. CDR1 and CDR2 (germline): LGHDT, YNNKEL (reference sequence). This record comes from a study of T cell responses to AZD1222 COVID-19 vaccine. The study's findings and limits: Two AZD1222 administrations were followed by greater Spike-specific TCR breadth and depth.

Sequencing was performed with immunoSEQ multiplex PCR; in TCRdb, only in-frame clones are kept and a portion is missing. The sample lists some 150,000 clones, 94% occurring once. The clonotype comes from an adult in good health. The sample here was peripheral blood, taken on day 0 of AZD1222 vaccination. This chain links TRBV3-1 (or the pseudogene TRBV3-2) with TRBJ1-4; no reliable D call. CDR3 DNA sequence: TGTGCCAGCAGCCATACTGGGTCGGCAGCCGAATATGAAAAACTGTTTTTT. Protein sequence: CASSHTGSAAEYEKLFF.